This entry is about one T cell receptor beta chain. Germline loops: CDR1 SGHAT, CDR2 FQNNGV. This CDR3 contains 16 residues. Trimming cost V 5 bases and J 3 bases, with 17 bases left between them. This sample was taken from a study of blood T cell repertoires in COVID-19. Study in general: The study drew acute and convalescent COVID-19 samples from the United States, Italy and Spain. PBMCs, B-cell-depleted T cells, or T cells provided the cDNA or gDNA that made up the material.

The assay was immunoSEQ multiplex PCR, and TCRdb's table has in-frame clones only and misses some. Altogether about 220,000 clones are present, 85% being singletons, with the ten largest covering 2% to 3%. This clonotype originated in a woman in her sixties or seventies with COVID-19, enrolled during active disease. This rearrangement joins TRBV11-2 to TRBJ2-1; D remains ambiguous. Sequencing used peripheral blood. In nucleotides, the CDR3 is TGTGCCAGCAGCCAGTTCGGTGGGCTACTCTACAATGAGCAGTTCTTC. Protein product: CASSQFGGLLYNEQFF.